A selection of T cell receptor beta chains follows, all from one sample in a study of beta chain features in type 1 diabetes. Clones were sequenced by immunoSEQ multiplex PCR, and TCRdb holds only the in-frame ones, with some missing. The data show 240,000 or so clones, around 68% seen once. Material: naive CD4+ T cells from blood. Receptors originate from a man aged 25 to 45 in good health. The CDR3 runs from the conserved cysteine through the conserved F or W. The D gene is left open where the match is weak. Clone size is not always given. Where it is, it says once, few, many or a class for expanded clones.

d_gene,abundance,v_gene,j_gene,CDR3aa,CDR3nt
-,-,TRBV5-4,TRBJ1-1,CASLKGRGLNTEAFF,TGTGCCAGCTTGAAAGGGCGGGGCCTGAACACTGAAGCTTTCTTT
TRBD2,-,TRBV10-3,TRBJ2-3,CAISKGLAADTQYF,TGTGCCATCAGTAAGGGACTAGCGGCAGATACGCAGTATTTT
TRBD2,-,TRBV29-1,TRBJ2-3,CSVEDLAGVSDTQYF,TGCAGCGTTGAAGATCTAGCGGGAGTGTCAGATACGCAGTATTTT
TRBD2,few,TRBV29-1,TRBJ2-3,CSVRLAGTDTQYF,TGCAGCGTTCGCCTAGCGGGCACAGATACGCAGTATTTT
-,-,TRBV28,TRBJ2-1,CASSPRTWPHNEQFF,TGTGCCAGCAGCCCCCGAACTTGGCCTCACAATGAGCAGTTCTTC
TRBD1,once,TRBV7-9,TRBJ1-2,CASSFRDRVYYGYTF,TGTGCCAGCAGTTTCCGGGACAGGGTTTACTATGGCTACACCTTC
TRBD2,-,TRBV25-1,TRBJ2-1,CASSVLGGPNEQFF,TGTGCCAGCAGTGTGCTGGGAGGGCCCAATGAGCAGTTCTTC
TRBD1,-,TRBV30,TRBJ1-2,CAWSDRGTNYGYTF,TGTGCCTGGAGTGACAGGGGCACGAACTATGGCTACACCTTC
-,once,TRBV7-8,TRBJ2-5,CASSPQQGPLGETQYF,TGTGCCAGCAGCCCCCAACAGGGCCCGTTGGGTGAGACCCAGTACTTC
-,-,TRBV7-2,TRBJ2-1,CASSLEPLGNEQFF,TGTGCCAGCAGCTTAGAGCCGTTGGGTAATGAGCAGTTCTTC
TRBD2,-,TRBV23-1,TRBJ2-5,CASSPAGRDTAPGPLQETQYF,TGCGCCAGCTCCCCCGCGGGGAGGGATACGGCACCAGGCCCACTGCAAGAGACCCAGTACTTC
-,-,TRBV30,TRBJ1-3,CAWSDAGNTIYF,TGTGCCTGGAGTGACGCTGGAAACACCATATATTTT
-,-,TRBV2,TRBJ1-5,CASRGDPEGQPQHF,TGTGCCAGCAGGGGGGACCCAGAGGGTCAGCCCCAGCATTTT
-,-,TRBV13,TRBJ2-5,CASSSPSGGQETQYF,TGTGCCAGCAGCTCCCCCAGTGGCGGGCAAGAGACCCAGTACTTC
TRBD1,-,TRBV5-1,TRBJ2-6,CASSLAEGQSSGANVLTF,TGCGCCAGCAGCTTGGCCGAGGGACAGTCATCTGGGGCCAACGTCCTGACTTTC
-,-,TRBV27,TRBJ1-2,CASSLRPSYGYTF,TGTGCCAGCAGTTTAAGGCCGAGCTATGGCTACACCTTC
-,-,TRBV11-3,TRBJ1-1,CASSLDRRTEAFF,TGTGCCAGCAGCTTAGATCGGCGAACTGAAGCTTTCTTT
-,once,TRBV30,TRBJ1-1,CAWRGNQGTEAFF,TGTGCCTGGAGGGGGAACCAGGGCACTGAAGCTTTCTTT
-,-,TRBV10-3,TRBJ2-7,CATAGAYEQYF,TGTGCCACCGCGGGGGCTTACGAGCAGTACTTC
TRBD1,-,TRBV6-6,TRBJ2-5,CASKTGNWETQYF,TGTGCCAGCAAGACAGGGAATTGGGAGACCCAGTACTTC
TRBD1,-,TRBV7-9,TRBJ2-7,CAPRDRGSYEQYF,TGTGCTCCCCGGGACAGGGGGTCCTACGAGCAGTACTTC
-,-,TRBV7-9,TRBJ2-3,CASSLARGATDTQYF,TGTGCCAGCAGCTTAGCGCGCGGGGCCACAGATACGCAGTATTTT